The sample holds a few counts of the clone carrying this TCR beta chain. The target antigen is unknown. The data stem from a study of identical twins. A single record per CDR3 protein comes from TCRdb applying MiXCR to the 5' RACE reads. The data show 640,000 or so distinct CDR3 sequences, with approximately 6.1% seen just once and roughly 1.8% held by the top ten. The CDR3 is 16 amino acids. Trimming cost V 5 bases and J 2 bases, with 13 bases left between them. Germline V gene lookup returns CDR1 PRHDT and CDR2 FYEKMQ (reference sequence). Study-level findings and limits: Cord blood beta clonotypes that were abundant carried fewer insertions, and memory repertoires showed no such trend. Conclusions rested on cross-sectional statistics rather than following the same donors. The study found excess low generation probability among twin-shared out-of-frame alpha sequences. In beta out-of-frame sequences, the excess sharing between twins was weaker.

This clonotype was sampled from a man aged 18 to 29 in good health. The sequenced sample was naive T cells sorted from blood. The chain combines TRBV13 with TRBJ2-6, with unresolved D. The CDR3 loop is CASSGKGTAGANVLTF. CDR3 in DNA: TGTGCCAGCAGCGGGAAGGGAACCGCTGGGGCCAACGTCCTGACTTTC.